The present TCR beta chain was sequenced within a study of shared clonotypes between healthy human individuals (dated by TCRdb to the early 2020s). For the wider study: The cohort comprised a couple of women and a few men aged 18 to 49 years. To estimate repertoire size and how much clonotypes are shared between individuals, the study performed deep sequencing of blood TCR repertoires from five healthy adults. For each donor, three plates each were used for CD4 naive and CD4 memory, two plates were used for CD8 naive, and one plate was used for CD8 memory. Between about 0.8 and 9 billion PBMCs per donor were obtained by leukapheresis. To increase sequencing depth and limit assay-specific biases, TCR repertoire library preparation and sequencing were carried out by different laboratories using diverse techniques. Results the study describes overall, beyond this receptor: The small number of donors limited the genetic and exposure-history diversity represented. Based on pairwise subsampling, the degree of clonotype sharing among donors was expected to be affected by sequencing depth. Across four donors, about 5% of naive CD4, roughly 3.8% of naive CD8, 2.3% of memory CD4, and about 0.44% of memory CD8 clonotypes were shared. Larger estimated clonotype richness was generally found for naive subsets than for memory subsets. Only blood was sampled, and tissue TCR repertoires likely differ from those in blood. Rarefaction of sorted-subset datasets indicated incomplete sequencing despite the large sequencing depth. Compared with non-shared clonotypes, the clonotypes found in all four sorted-subset donors had higher generation probabilities.

Using the deep immunoSEQ assay, TCR CDR3 regions were amplified from genomic DNA by multiplex PCR. Extracted genomic DNA from each cell subset was distributed evenly across all wells of several immunoSEQ 96-well plates, and each plate was treated as a replicate. Each replicate PCR for sorted subsets received 200 ng genomic DNA, equal to tens of thousands of T cell genomes. The purified libraries were quantified using a Qubit 3.0 fluorometer, sized with a Bioanalyzer 2100, and then quantified again using the KAPA Library Quantification kit. A separate single-read 150-cycle Illumina NextSeq 550 flow cell was used to sequence each immunoSEQ 96-well plate. The study's own analysis went as follows. Because the immunoSEQ output included only junctional sequences and no quality scores, the filtering could not be the same as the filtering used for full-length reads. To assign V/J genes and CDR3, sequences were annotated against IMGT germline references using PyIR, a Python wrapper for IgBLAST v1.9. Reads were removed for weak V/J assignments (E-value above 1e-6), missing CDR3, stop codons, out-of-frame junctions, or ambiguous translated residues. V3J clonotypes were defined by identical inferred V gene, J gene, and CDR3 amino acid sequence. To compute the percentage overlap between repertoires, the number of shared unique clonotypes was divided by the size of the smaller repertoire. Three approaches were used to assess repertoire richness: RTK rarefaction, the Chao1 estimator, and Recon v2.1 estimates of unobserved clonotypes. Generation probabilities for all TCRbeta clonotypes obtained by the gDNA method from a handful of donors were computed using OLGA. Here the immuneACCESS table is served through TCRdb, limited to in-frame sequences with V and J called. Missing clones are a known gap in these copies; in checked studies unresolved V genes cover under half, and the rest lacks a known reason. For V, J and clone size, that table is used; D and trimming come from the DNA. The sample table holds 950,000 to 1,100,000 clones, of which approximately 72% were seen once. The ten largest account for roughly 1.4% of the sample.

A remark on this clone: Its recognized antigen is unknown. No much larger clonotype is one base removed from it; base qualities were not supplied.

Healthy HIV-negative adults with no recently reported acute infections or vaccinations were included as donors. Every donor was a Caucasian adult residing in Nashville, Tennessee, USA. Magnetic negative selection was used to enrich CD4+ T cells, after which naive cells were positively selected on CD45RA and the negative fraction became the memory subset. Blood was obtained by leukapheresis, after which PBMCs were separated by Ficoll-Histopaque density gradient centrifugation and cryopreserved in liquid nitrogen vapor phase. Analytical flow cytometry was used to check the purity and quantity of every magnetically sorted T cell population. Genomic DNA was isolated from every sorted fraction and measured by UV absorbance on a Nanodrop 2000c. The sample was memory CD4+ T cells sorted from blood. In the paper's terms, the cell subset or site label means: CD45RA-negative fraction. The origin of this receptor is a man aged 18 to 29 in good health.

Read as DNA, the sequence is TGCGCCAGCAGCTTGGAAGGGACAGGGGGCACAGATACGCAGTATTTT. Its protein reads: CASSLEGTGGTDTQYF. The chain couples TRBV5-1 to TRBJ2-3; TRBD1 agrees with 10 junctional bases. Ends trimmed: V by 0 bases, J by 1 base; bases unmatched to a gene: 2. The CDR3 covers 16 residues, taking in both the cysteine and the phenylalanine. Left in the record is the CDR3 DNA by itself, 48 bases read in frame from the first base. CDR1 and CDR2 (SGHRS, YFSETQ) derive from the germline V gene. The full variable domain, with segments outside the CDR3 supplied by the reference TRBV5-1 and TRBJ2-3 proteins, appears as KAGVTQTPRYLIKTRGQQVTLSCSPISGHRSVSWYQQTPGQGLQFLFEYFSETQRNKGNFPGRFSGRQFSNSRSEMNVSTLELGDSALYLCASSLEGTGGTDTQYFGPGTRLTVL.